This T cell receptor beta chain was identified in a study of blood T cell repertoires in COVID-19. Study information: The samples span acute and convalescent COVID-19 from the United States, Italy and Spain.

The age range of participants was about 18 to 95 years, with residence in fewer than 25 US areas. Membership in each cohort depended on participant-reported clinical history. Looked up from germline, CDR1 is SGHTA and CDR2 is FQGTGA. This CDR3 comprises 14 residues. Germline trimming cut 5 bases from V and 7 bases from J; bases unmatched to any gene: 6. Original data processing: It was from reference gene primer amplification that nucleated cell counts were estimated. The protocol was immunoSEQ multiplex PCR, while the TCRdb copy is restricted to in-frame clones and leaves out a portion. V, J and clone size derive from that table, while D and trimming were established from the DNA sequence. Of about 200,000 clones in the sample, 81% were seen once.

The chain has TRBV7-3 and TRBJ2-2; 8 nucleotides line up with TRBD2. The receptor comes from a woman aged 50 to 65 with acute COVID-19. The sequencing input was PBMCs or T cells enriched from blood (not recorded which). The CDR3 loop reads CASSLGLVGGELFF. In DNA form, the CDR3 reads TGTGCCAGCAGCCTGGGACTAGTCGGCGGGGAGCTGTTTTTT.